These 6 T cell receptor beta chains originate from one sample sequenced in a study of cytomegalovirus exposure and HLA in healthy donors. It was with 60 Vbeta and 13 Jbeta primers that the PCR ran. The data were produced by immunoSEQ multiplex PCR, yet TCRdb's version contains in-frame clones alone and is incomplete. Of a few hundred thousand clones detected, 92% appear once; the ten largest clones hold about 1.7%. Material for sequencing was PBMCs. Source of these receptors: a girl aged 2-10 years in good health and CMV-seronegative.

The V gene is TRBV6-1, the J gene TRBJ1-1, with D possibly being TRBD1 (5 bases). Germline V lookup: CDR1 MNHNS, CDR2 SASEGT. Trimming stripped 2 bases from V and 5 bases from J, with 21 bases between. The CDR3 covers 17 residues. The CDR3 region has the DNA TGTGCCAGCAGTGAAACACAGGTTTCTTTATTTTCGACTGAAGCTTTCTTT. Its protein product is CASSETQVSLFSTEAFF.

The table lists this clone with a count of one. The chain couples TRBV7-3 to TRBJ1-3; no clear D gene. Trimming removed 0 bases at V and 0 bases at J, with 6 bases between. Germline V gives CDR1 SGHTA, CDR2 FQGTGA. The CDR3 consists of 15 residues. The CDR3 DNA follows: TGTGCCAGCAGCTTAACCTCACACTCTGGAAACACCATATATTTT. Protein: CASSLTSHSGNTIYF.

This chain joins TRBV27 and TRBJ2-4; TRBD2 aligns across 8 bases. Germline CDR1 reads MNHEY; CDR2 reads SMNVEV (reference sequence). The V segment lost 8 bases and the J segment 0 bases; nucleotides outside the gene matches: 9. The CDR3 has 16 residues. The CDR3, as DNA: TGTGCCAGCGGGCACCAGGGACTAGGAGCCAAAAACATTCAGTACTTC. Its translation: CASGHQGLGAKNIQYF.

The V and J genes are TRBV4-1 and TRBJ2-1; TRBD1 might be the D (6 bases). The V end lost 4 bases, the J end lost 1 base, and 11 bases lay between the germline ends. The CDR3 contains 15 residues. CDR1 and CDR2 from the germline V gene are MGHRA and YSYEKL. As DNA, the CDR3 is TGCGCCAGCAGCCCAGGGCAGGGGTCCTACAATGAGCAGTTCTTC. The encoded protein is CASSPGQGSYNEQFF.

The chain uses TRBV25-1 and TRBJ2-1, with a possible D match to TRBD2 (6 bases). V gave up 3 bases and J gave up 2 bases, with 11 bases separating them. Germline CDR1 MGHDK, CDR2 SYGVNS. CDR3 length: 15 residues. The CDR3 sequence is CASSDAGSAYNEQFF. The CDR3 DNA reads TGTGCCAGCAGTGACGCCGGGAGCGCCTACAATGAGCAGTTCTTC. Variable domain in full (rest from reference TRBV25-1 and TRBJ2-1): EADIYQTPRYLVIGTGKKITLECSQTMGHDKMYWYQQDPGMELHLIHYSYGVNSTEKGDLSSESTVSRIRTEHFPLTLESARPSHTSQYLCASSDAGSAYNEQFFGPGTRLTVL.

The chain recombines TRBV12-5 with TRBJ2-1; D is possibly TRBD2 (7 bases). The V and J ends lost 1 base and 5 bases respectively, with 12 bases between them. This CDR3 is built from 15 residues. From germline, CDR1 is LGHNT and CDR2 FRNRAP. The CDR3 protein is CASGLGGGADNEQFF. The CDR3 DNA sequence: TGTGCTAGTGGTTTGGGTGGGGGGGCCGACAATGAGCAGTTCTTC.